A single sample is the source of the 4 T cell receptor beta chains below, sequenced in a study of patients and donors after allogeneic stem cell transplantation. TCRdb fed the RT-PCR reads into MiXCR, producing one record per CDR3 protein. Of 16,000 or so distinct CDR3 sequences in the sample, 27% are singletons; the top ten hold more than 35%. Source material: blood, either unsorted or a sorted T cell fraction (not recorded which). The receptor source for this set is a human donor who was either an allogeneic HSCT recipient or a stem cell or donor lymphocyte infusion donor (not recorded which). It is not recorded whose cells these are; they may come from a transplant donor.

A word on this clonotype: A much larger clone differs by one base, so this may be a read error. V usage is TRBV7-3 and J usage is TRBJ1-5; D perhaps matches TRBD1 (5 bases). Germline V gives CDR1 SGHTA, CDR2 FQGTGA. The CDR3 runs to 13 residues. The CDR3 DNA reads TGTGCCAGCAGCTCCCGCCCAGGGCAGCCCCTGCATTTT. Its protein is CASSSRPGQPLHF.

The gene calls are TRBV4-3 and TRBJ1-2, with 10 bases aligning to TRBD1. Germline V gene lookup returns CDR1 LGHNA and CDR2 YSLEER. CDR3 size: 15 residues. Germline trimming cut 4 bases from V and 7 bases from J; bases unmatched to any gene: 9. This CDR3 reads CASSLFTGTGVGYTF. The CDR3 DNA sequence: TGCGCCAGCAGCCTTTTCACCGGGACAGGGGTTGGCTACACCTTC.

This clonotype was observed a handful of times. V gene TRBV9 combines with J gene TRBJ1-6; D is uncertain. This CDR3 spans 12 amino acids. CDR1 and CDR2 (germline): SGDLS, YYNGEE. The V gene lost 4 bases and the J gene lost 9 bases, with 8 bases spanning the gap. The CDR3 coding sequence is TGTGCCAGCAGCCCAAGCGGTTCACCCCTCCACTTT. Protein product: CASSPSGSPLHF. Filled out from reference TRBV9 and TRBJ1-6, the complete variable domain reads DSGVTQTPKHLITATGQRVTLRCSPRSGDLSVYWYQQSLDQGLQFLIQYYNGEERAKGNILERFSAQQFPDLHSELNLSSLELGDSALYFCASSPSGSPLHFGNGTRLTVT.

The chain combines TRBV5-1 with TRBJ1-5; D might be TRBD1 (5 bases). V lost 0 bases to trimming and J lost 7 bases, with 11 bases between them. In germline, CDR1 is SGHRS, CDR2 YFSETQ. The CDR3 consists of 14 residues. CDR3 residues: CASSLDAGLQPQHF. In DNA, the CDR3 is TGCGCCAGCAGCTTGGATGCAGGGCTGCAGCCCCAGCATTTT.